Listed here is a single TCR beta chain. What it recognizes is unknown. The TCR-sequenced patients were a few responders to pembrolizumab. Some clones are missing from TCRdb's copy, which holds only in-frame ones; the method was immunoSEQ multiplex PCR. The sample includes 65,000 to 80,000 clones, 78% seen only once; the top ten take approximately 5%. This entry comes from a study of PD-1 blockade in mismatch repair-deficient tumors. Overall study context: All were previously treated, progressing patients with approximately 12 mismatch repair-deficient cancer types. Study-level findings and limits: Tumor-resident clones, often undetectable pretreatment in blood, expanded then contracted after pembrolizumab.

The V segment lost 0 bases and the J segment 0 bases; nucleotides outside the gene matches: 4. The germline gives CDR1 SQVTM, CDR2 ANQGSEA. This CDR3 has 16 amino acids. The rearrangement joins TRBV29-1 to TRBJ1-3; 8 bases align to TRBD1. This sequence originates from an adult with mismatch repair-deficient cancer. The source was peripheral blood, collected 2 weeks after starting pembrolizumab. The CDR3 protein is CSVEEGTGLSGNTIYF. In nucleotides, the CDR3 is TGCAGCGTTGAAGAGGGGACAGGCCTCTCTGGAAACACCATATATTTT.